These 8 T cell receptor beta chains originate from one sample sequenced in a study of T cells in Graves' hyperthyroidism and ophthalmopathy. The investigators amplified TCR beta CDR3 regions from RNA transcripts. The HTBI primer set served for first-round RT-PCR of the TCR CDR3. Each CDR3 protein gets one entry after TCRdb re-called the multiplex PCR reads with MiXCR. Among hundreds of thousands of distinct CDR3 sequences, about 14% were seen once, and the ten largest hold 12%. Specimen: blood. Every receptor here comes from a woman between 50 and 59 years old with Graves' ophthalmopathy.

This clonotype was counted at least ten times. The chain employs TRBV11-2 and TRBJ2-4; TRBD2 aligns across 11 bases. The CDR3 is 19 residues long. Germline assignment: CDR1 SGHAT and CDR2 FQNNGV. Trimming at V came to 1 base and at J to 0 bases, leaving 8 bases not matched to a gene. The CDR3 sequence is CASSLVGLAGGEAKNIQYF. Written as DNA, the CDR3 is TGTGCCAGCAGCTTAGTCGGATTAGCGGGGGGGGAAGCCAAAAACATTCAGTACTTC.

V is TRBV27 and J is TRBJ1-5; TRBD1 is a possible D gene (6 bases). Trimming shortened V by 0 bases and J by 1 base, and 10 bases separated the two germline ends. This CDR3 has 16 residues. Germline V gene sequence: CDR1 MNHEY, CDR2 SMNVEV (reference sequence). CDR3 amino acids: CASSLSRGRSNQPQHF. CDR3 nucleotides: TGTGCCAGCAGTTTATCCAGGGGTAGAAGCAATCAGCCCCAGCATTTT.

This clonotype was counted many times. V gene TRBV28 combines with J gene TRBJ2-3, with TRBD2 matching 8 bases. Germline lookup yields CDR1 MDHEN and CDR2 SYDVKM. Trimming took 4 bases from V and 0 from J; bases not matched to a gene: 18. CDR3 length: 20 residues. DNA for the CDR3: TGTGCCAGCAGTTCGACTGAACCGAGAGGTAGCGGGGAAAGCACAGATACGCAGTATTTT. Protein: CASSSTEPRGSGESTDTQYF.

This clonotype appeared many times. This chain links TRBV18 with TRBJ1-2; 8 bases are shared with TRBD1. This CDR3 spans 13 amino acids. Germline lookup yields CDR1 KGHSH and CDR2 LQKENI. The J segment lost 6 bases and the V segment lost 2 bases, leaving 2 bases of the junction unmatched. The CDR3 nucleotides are TGTGCCAGCTCACCAAGGGGACAGGATGGCTACACCTTC. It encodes CASSPRGQDGYTF.

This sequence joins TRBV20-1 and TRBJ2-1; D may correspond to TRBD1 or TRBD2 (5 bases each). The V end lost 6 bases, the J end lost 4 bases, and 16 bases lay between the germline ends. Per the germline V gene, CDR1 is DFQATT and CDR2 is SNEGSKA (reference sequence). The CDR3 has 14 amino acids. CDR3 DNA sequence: TGCAGTGCCAGGGAGCAGAGTATTTACAATGAGCAGTTCTTC. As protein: CSAREQSIYNEQFF.

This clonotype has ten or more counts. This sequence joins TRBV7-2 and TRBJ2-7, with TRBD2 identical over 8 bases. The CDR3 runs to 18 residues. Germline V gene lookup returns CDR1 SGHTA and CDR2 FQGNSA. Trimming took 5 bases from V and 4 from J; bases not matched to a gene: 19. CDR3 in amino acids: CASSLRGEGAGEVYEQYF. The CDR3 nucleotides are TGTGCCAGCAGCCTCCGAGGGGAGGGAGCGGGAGAGGTGTACGAGCAGTACTTC.

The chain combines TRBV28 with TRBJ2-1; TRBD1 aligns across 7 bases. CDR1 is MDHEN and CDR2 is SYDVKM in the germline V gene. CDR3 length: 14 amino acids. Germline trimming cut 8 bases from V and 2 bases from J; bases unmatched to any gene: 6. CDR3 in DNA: TGTGCCAGCCGTACGACAGGGCCCTACAATGAGCAGTTCTTC. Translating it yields CASRTTGPYNEQFF.

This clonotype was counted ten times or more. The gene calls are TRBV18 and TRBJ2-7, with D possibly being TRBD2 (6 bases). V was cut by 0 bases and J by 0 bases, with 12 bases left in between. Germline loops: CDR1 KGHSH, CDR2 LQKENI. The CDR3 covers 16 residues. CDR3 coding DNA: TGTGCCAGCTCACCACCGGTCGCGGGAAGCTCCTACGAGCAGTACTTC. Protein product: CASSPPVAGSSYEQYF.